The next 23 T cell receptor beta chains were all read from a single sample in a study of beta chain features in type 1 diabetes. Study outcomes and limitations: All four CD4+ subsets of Type 1 diabetes patients contained TCRB CDR3s that were moderately but significantly shorter.

Expressed TCRB transcripts were sequenced after all isolated RNA was converted to cDNA. Libraries were prepared by immunoSEQ multiplex PCR; TCRdb keeps only in-frame clonotypes and omits some of them. The sample has some 63,000 clones, nearly 50% seen once. Which antigens these TCRs recognize remains unknown. The sample taken for sequencing was central memory CD4+ T cells from blood. These receptors were obtained from a man under 40 with type 1 diabetes.

This clone was seen only a few times. The gene calls are TRBV7-9 and TRBJ2-1; the D gene is possibly TRBD2 (5 bases). In germline, CDR1 is SEHNR, CDR2 FQNEAQ (reference sequence). V was clipped by 1 base and J by 4 bases, with 14 bases between them. CDR3 size: 16 residues. CDR3 nucleotides: TGTGCCAGCAGCTTAGTTAGATTGGCGGGTTACAATGAGCAGTTCTTC. Translated: CASSLVRLAGYNEQFF.

The chain links TRBV6-5 to TRBJ1-5; D might be TRBD1 (6 bases). The length of the CDR3 is 14 residues. Per the germline V gene, CDR1 is MNHEY and CDR2 is SVGAGI. The germline V and J ends were trimmed by 5 bases and 4 bases, with 12 bases remaining between them. This CDR3 reads CASSLGQWNQPQHF. DNA of the CDR3: TGTGCCAGCAGTCTCGGACAGTGGAATCAGCCCCAGCATTTT.

This clone occurred a few times. The chain recombines TRBV19 with TRBJ2-2; D might be TRBD2 (6 bases). Germline values: CDR1 LNHDA, CDR2 SQIVND (reference sequence). Between the trimmed V and J ends, which lost 8 bases and 4 bases, there was a span of 17 bases. The CDR3 length is 15 residues. The DNA for the CDR3 is TGTGCCAGTGCTCCCGGGGGAACGTTCACCGGGGAGCTGTTTTTT. Translation: CASAPGGTFTGELFF. Combining the CDR3 with reference TRBV19 and TRBJ2-2 gives the whole variable domain DGGITQSPKYLFRKEGQNVTLSCEQNLNHDAMYWYRQDPGQGLRLIYYSQIVNDFQKGDIAEGYSVSREKKESFPLTVTSAQKNPTAFYLCASAPGGTFTGELFFGEGSRLTVL.

The rearrangement joins TRBV5-5 to TRBJ1-5; 10 nucleotides align to TRBD1. V shed 0 bases and J 0 bases; nucleotides not matched to a gene: 9. CDR1 and CDR2 from the germline V gene are SGHKS and YYEKEE (reference sequence). This CDR3 has 19 residues. The CDR3 spells CASSLGGTGAQYSNQPQHF. DNA for the CDR3: TGTGCCAGCAGCTTGGGCGGGACAGGGGCCCAATATAGCAATCAGCCCCAGCATTTT. Full variable domain (outside the CDR3, taken from reference TRBV5-5 and TRBJ1-5): DAGVTQSPTHLIKTRGQQVTLRCSPISGHKSVSWYQQVLGQGPQFIFQYYEKEERGRGNFPDRFSARQFPNYSSELNVNALLLGDSALYLCASSLGGTGAQYSNQPQHFGDGTRLSIL.

The V call is TRBV6-1, the J call TRBJ1-3, with TRBD1 matching over 7 bases. The CDR3 is 16 residues long. The V gene end was trimmed by 3 bases and the J gene end by 0 bases; junction bases not matched to a gene: 5. Germline CDR1 and CDR2: MNHNS and SASEGT. The CDR3 reads CASSERTGPSGNTIYF. The DNA of the CDR3 is TGTGCCAGCAGTGAGCGGACAGGCCCCTCTGGAAACACCATATATTTT.

The genes are TRBV29-1 and TRBJ2-1, with 8 bases aligning to TRBD2. The V gene's germline CDR1 is SQVTM and CDR2 ANQGSEA. V gave up 4 bases and J gave up 5 bases; unmatched junction bases: 4. CDR3 length equals 13 residues. The CDR3 bases are TGCAGCGTTGCCTCACTAGCGGACAATGAGCAGTTCTTC. Protein: CSVASLADNEQFF.

This sequence joins TRBV5-1 and TRBJ2-5; 12 bases fit TRBD2. After removal of 0 bases from V and 0 bases from J, the junction contained 9 bases not matched to a gene. The CDR3 length is 19 residues. Germline-derived CDR1 and CDR2 are SGHRS and YFSETQ. In DNA, the CDR3 is TGCGCCAGCAGCTTGGGGACTAGCGGGAAGGGTTCGTACCAAGAGACCCAGTACTTC. This codes for CASSLGTSGKGSYQETQYF.

In its sample, this clone was seen a few times. The chain has TRBV7-2 and TRBJ1-2, with TRBD1 identical over 7 bases. After removal of 4 bases from V and 4 bases from J, the junction contained 6 bases not matched to a gene. This CDR3 has 14 amino acids. The germline gives CDR1 SGHTA, CDR2 FQGNSA. The CDR3, as DNA: TGTGCCAGCAGCTCGCGACAGGGCTTCTATGGCTACACCTTC. Encoded protein: CASSSRQGFYGYTF.

This chain uses TRBV28 with TRBJ2-3; D might be TRBD2 (7 bases). Germline-derived CDR1 and CDR2 are MDHEN and SYDVKM. This CDR3 spans 14 amino acids. Trimming removed 4 bases from V and 5 bases from J, with 13 bases in between. The CDR3 DNA reads TGTGCCAGCAGTTCTGGCGGGGGCATAGATACGCAGTATTTT. As protein: CASSSGGGIDTQYF.

The chain uses TRBV5-1 and TRBJ1-3; D gene ambiguous. CDR3 length equals 11 residues. Germline lookup yields CDR1 SGHRS and CDR2 YFSETQ. V lost 6 bases and J lost 4, with 5 bases in between. This chain's CDR3 is CASTLGNTIYF. Here the CDR3 DNA reads TGCGCCAGCACCCTGGGAAACACCATATATTTT. The full variable domain, completed using reference TRBV5-1 and TRBJ1-3, is KAGVTQTPRYLIKTRGQQVTLSCSPISGHRSVSWYQQTPGQGLQFLFEYFSETQRNKGNFPGRFSGRQFSNSRSEMNVSTLELGDSALYLCASTLGNTIYFGEGSWLTVV.

The chain combines TRBV5-5 with TRBJ1-2; no clear D. The CDR3 sequence is 13 residues long. The germline V and J ends were trimmed by 2 bases and 5 bases, with 10 bases remaining between them. Germline CDR1 reads SGHKS; CDR2 reads YYEKEE (reference sequence). Here the CDR3 DNA reads TGTGCCAGCAGCTTCCGGGGTGATTATGGCTACACCTTC. Translating gives CASSFRGDYGYTF. The full variable domain, with the rest looked up from reference TRBV5-5 and TRBJ1-2, is DAGVTQSPTHLIKTRGQQVTLRCSPISGHKSVSWYQQVLGQGPQFIFQYYEKEERGRGNFPDRFSARQFPNYSSELNVNALLLGDSALYLCASSFRGDYGYTFGSGTRLTVV.

This chain connects TRBV19 to TRBJ1-5; possibly TRBD1 for D (5 bases). The CDR3 is 15 amino acids. In germline, CDR1 is LNHDA, CDR2 SQIVND (reference sequence). Trimming cost V 4 bases and J 4 bases, with 14 bases left between them. The CDR3 reads CASSRRGAENQPQHF. The CDR3, as DNA: TGTGCCAGTAGTAGGAGGGGTGCGGAGAATCAGCCCCAGCATTTT. Together with reference TRBV19 and TRBJ1-5, the CDR3 gives the full variable domain: DGGITQSPKYLFRKEGQNVTLSCEQNLNHDAMYWYRQDPGQGLRLIYYSQIVNDFQKGDIAEGYSVSREKKESFPLTVTSAQKNPTAFYLCASSRRGAENQPQHFGDGTRLSIL.

This chain links TRBV14 with TRBJ2-4; 10 bases fit TRBD1. The CDR3 extends over 16 amino acids. Germline CDR1 is SGHDN and CDR2 is FVKESK. V trimming: 3 bases; J trimming: 0 bases; junction bases outside the gene matches: 2. CDR3 in amino acids: CASSQGQGIAKNIQYF. As DNA, the CDR3 is TGTGCCAGCAGCCAGGGACAGGGGATAGCCAAAAACATTCAGTACTTC. Full variable domain (outside the CDR3, taken from reference TRBV14 and TRBJ2-4): EAGVTQFPSHSVIEKGQTVTLRCDPISGHDNLYWYRRVMGKEIKFLLHFVKESKQDESGMPNNRFLAERTGGTYSTLKVQPAELEDSGVYFCASSQGQGIAKNIQYFGAGTRLSVL.

The table lists this clone with a few counts. This chain links TRBV6-1 with TRBJ2-1; possibly TRBD2 for D (5 bases). The length of the CDR3 is 14 residues. V dropped 11 bases and J dropped 4 bases, with 18 bases sitting between them. CDR1 MNHNS and CDR2 SASEGT come from the germline V gene. CDR3: CASRGSGDYNEQFF. The CDR3 DNA sequence: TGTGCCTCCCGGGGAAGCGGCGATTACAATGAGCAGTTCTTC.

This chain joins TRBV6-6 and TRBJ1-3; 9 bases map to TRBD1. The CDR3 has 14 residues. Trimming cost V 5 bases and J 2 bases; bases outside gene matches: 1. The germline V gene has CDR1 MNHNY and CDR2 SVGAGI (reference sequence). The CDR3 reads CASSGTGTGNTIYF. The CDR3 region has the DNA TGTGCCAGCAGTGGGACAGGGACTGGAAACACCATATATTTT.

The chain links TRBV10-2 to TRBJ2-7; D possibly corresponds to TRBD2 (6 bases). The CDR3 extends over 15 amino acids. The V and J ends lost 2 bases and 6 bases respectively, with 17 bases between them. Germline V gene data show CDR1 as WSHSY and CDR2 as SAAADI. The CDR3 here is CASSERLEALREQYF. The CDR3, as DNA: TGCGCCAGCAGTGAGAGACTAGAAGCTCTACGCGAGCAGTACTTC.

V and J are TRBV6-4 and TRBJ1-1; the D is unclear. CDR3 length: 12 residues. Deletions cut 6 bases from V and 7 bases from J, with 12 bases between. Germline V gives CDR1 MRHNA, CDR2 SNTAGT. CDR3 coding DNA: TGTGCCAGCAGCACCGGAGAGGGTGAAGCTTTCTTT. Its protein product is CASSTGEGEAFF.

The rearrangement joins TRBV2 to TRBJ2-5; D is possibly TRBD2 (7 bases). The CDR3 runs to 14 residues. Germline CDR1 and CDR2: SNHLY and FYNNEI. Between the trimmed V and J ends, which lost 1 base and 7 bases, there was a span of 13 bases. CDR3 nucleotides: TGTGCCAGCAGTGAAGAAGCAGGGGAGGGGACCCAGTACTTC. Protein: CASSEEAGEGTQYF.

J is TRBJ1-1 and V is TRBV5-4, with 9 bases fitting TRBD1. Per germline, CDR1 SGHNT and CDR2 YYREEE (reference sequence). The CDR3 is 18 amino acids. Germline trimming cut 4 bases from V and 0 bases from J; bases unmatched to any gene: 13. The CDR3 sequence: CASSAGQGGFFMNTEAFF. The CDR3 bases are TGTGCCAGCAGCGCGGGACAGGGAGGTTTCTTTATGAACACTGAAGCTTTCTTT.

This chain joins TRBV2 and TRBJ2-3, with 12 bases fitting TRBD2. V trimming: 6 bases; J trimming: 1 base; junction bases outside the gene matches: 5. CDR1 and CDR2 (germline): SNHLY, FYNNEI. The CDR3 is 16 amino acids. The CDR3 DNA sequence: TGTGCCAGCAGACAAAGGACTAGCGGGGGCACAGATACGCAGTATTTT. Translation gives CASRQRTSGGTDTQYF.

The rearrangement joins TRBV6-5 to TRBJ1-4, with TRBD1 matching 7 bases. The V gene end was trimmed by 6 bases and the J gene end by 10 bases; junction bases not matched to a gene: 11. Germline CDR1 reads MNHEY; CDR2 reads SVGAGI. This CDR3 comprises 14 residues. As DNA, the CDR3 is TGTGCCAGCAGCAACCGGTCGGACAGGAGAAAACTGTTTTTT. Residues: CASSNRSDRRKLFF.

The genes are TRBV7-2 and TRBJ2-3; 7 nucleotides line up with TRBD1. The CDR3 has 13 residues. The V segment lost 3 bases and the J segment 6 bases; nucleotides outside the gene matches: 3. Per germline, CDR1 SGHTA and CDR2 FQGNSA. The CDR3 loop is CASSFGTADTQYF. The CDR3 DNA sequence: TGTGCCAGCAGCTTCGGGACAGCTGATACGCAGTATTTT.

The chain employs TRBV7-8 and TRBJ1-5; D not certain. The V and J ends lost 5 bases and 6 bases respectively, with 8 bases between them. From germline, CDR1 is SGHVS and CDR2 FQNEAQ. This CDR3 comprises 12 residues. CDR3: CASSAGSQPQHF. Here the CDR3 DNA reads TGTGCCAGCAGCGCCGGGAGTCAGCCCCAGCATTTT.